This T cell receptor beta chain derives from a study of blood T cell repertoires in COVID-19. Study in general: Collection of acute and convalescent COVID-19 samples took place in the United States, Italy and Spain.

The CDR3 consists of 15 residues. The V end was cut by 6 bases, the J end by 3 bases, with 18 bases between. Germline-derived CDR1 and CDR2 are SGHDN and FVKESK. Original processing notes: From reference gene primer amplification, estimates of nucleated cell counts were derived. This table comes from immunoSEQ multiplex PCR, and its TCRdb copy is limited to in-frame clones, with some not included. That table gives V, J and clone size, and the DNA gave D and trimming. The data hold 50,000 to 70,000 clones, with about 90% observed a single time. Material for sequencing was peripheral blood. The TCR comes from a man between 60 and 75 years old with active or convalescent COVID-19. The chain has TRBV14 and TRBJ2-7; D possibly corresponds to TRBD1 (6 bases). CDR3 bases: TGTGCCAGCAGTCCTTTAGGTGGGGGCTACTACGAGCAGTACTTC. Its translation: CASSPLGGGYYEQYF.